Presented here are 8 T cell receptor beta chains from one specimen sequenced in a study of tumor-infiltrating lymphocytes in localized non-small cell lung cancer. Sequencing used immunoSEQ multiplex PCR; TCRdb keeps in-frame clones, though not all of them. The table has nearly 9,500 clones, around 77% seen once. Source material: uninvolved lung tissue not adjacent to the tumor. The receptors here all came from a human donor with non-small cell lung cancer.

This clone was detected a few times. CDR3 bases: TGTGCCAGCTTGCGGGGGACCCTTCTACGCGATGAGCAGTTCTTC. As protein: CASLRGTLLRDEQFF. V usage is TRBV7-8 and J usage is TRBJ2-1; 7 bases align to TRBD2. This CDR3 is 15 amino acids long. The ends lost 8 bases at V and 8 bases at J; junction bases unmatched: 15. Germline V gives CDR1 SGHVS, CDR2 FQNEAQ.

The gene calls are TRBV4-1 and TRBJ2-4, with 9 positions matching TRBD2. The trim removed 3 bases at V and 8 bases at J, leaving 17 bases unmatched. The germline V gene has CDR1 MGHRA and CDR2 YSYEKL. This CDR3 spans 18 amino acids. The CDR3 loop is CASSQEMGFRTSVDIQYF. The CDR3, as DNA: TGCGCCAGCAGCCAGGAGATGGGGTTTCGGACTAGCGTTGACATTCAGTACTTC.

A single count supports this clone. The chain uses TRBV5-1 and TRBJ1-6, with 7 bases lining up with TRBD1. This CDR3 region has 17 residues. Germline CDR1 reads SGHRS; CDR2 reads YFSETQ. After removal of 4 bases from V and 3 bases from J, the junction contained 10 bases not matched to a gene. CDR3 coding DNA: TGCGCCAGCAGCCGAAGACAGGGAGCAAGCTATAATTCACCCCTCCACTTT. The encoded protein is CASSRRQGASYNSPLHF.

The gene calls are TRBV12-5 and TRBJ1-3; 7 nucleotides match TRBD1. The CDR3 loop spans 14 amino acids. In germline, CDR1 is LGHNT, CDR2 FRNRAP. The junction had 4 bases not matched to a gene; V was cut back by 6 bases and J by 2 bases. CDR3 protein: CASGYTGAGNTIYF. CDR3 nucleotide sequence: TGTGCTAGTGGCTACACAGGGGCTGGAAACACCATATATTTT.

This clone was seen only once. The V and J genes are TRBV7-3 and TRBJ2-7; D uncertain. This CDR3 spans 14 amino acids. Per germline, CDR1 SGHTA and CDR2 FQGTGA. Trimming pared 5 bases from V and 0 bases from J, leaving 11 bases between. The CDR3, as DNA: TGTGCCAGCAGCCTTAGTAGCAACTCCTACGAGCAGTACTTC. Its protein is CASSLSSNSYEQYF. The variable domain in full, completed from reference TRBV7-3 and TRBJ2-7, reads GAGVSQTPSNKVTEKGKYVELRCDPISGHTALYWYRQSLGQGPEFLIYFQGTGAADDSGLPNDRFFAVRPEGSVSTLKIQRTERGDSAVYLCASSLSSNSYEQYFGPGTRLTVT.

The V gene is TRBV4-1, the J gene TRBJ1-2; 10 bases line up with TRBD1. With 4 bases clipped from V and 4 bases from J, the junction kept 6 bases outside the gene matches. CDR1 and CDR2 from the germline V gene are MGHRA and YSYEKL. The CDR3 consists of 15 residues. The CDR3 reads CASSRRDRGGYGYTF. The CDR3 nucleotides read TGCGCCAGCAGCCGCAGGGACAGGGGAGGCTATGGCTACACCTTC.

J is TRBJ1-4 and V is TRBV28; D call uncertain. Trimming removed 6 bases from V and 10 bases from J, with 18 bases in between. CDR3 length equals 14 residues. Germline V gene lookup returns CDR1 MDHEN and CDR2 SYDVKM. Written as DNA, the CDR3 is TGTGCCAGCAGCCCCCCCCGTCCGCGGGGAAAACTGTTTTTT. As protein: CASSPPRPRGKLFF.

The chain has TRBV6-1 and TRBJ1-2, with D perhaps TRBD1 (5 bases). The germline V gene has CDR1 MNHNS and CDR2 SASEGT. The V end lost 1 base, the J end lost 1 base, and 10 bases lay between the germline ends. The CDR3 has 15 amino acids. The CDR3 here is CASSEVSGFNYGYTF. In DNA form, the CDR3 reads TGTGCCAGCAGTGAAGTGTCAGGGTTTAACTATGGCTACACCTTC.